The clone carrying this TCR beta chain was detected only a few times. Primers used in a second PCR of about 6 to 11 cycles were a sample-barcoded 5' primer and a J-beta primer mix. With 12 random nucleotides, a template-switch adaptor tagged each individual cDNA molecule. TCRdb re-analysed the 5' RACE reads in MiXCR, keeping a single row per CDR3 protein. The sample lists some 800,000 distinct CDR3 sequences, 25% occurring once. The source of the sample is a study of blood T cells in healthy people across ages. About the study: Roughly one uniquely barcoded beta molecule per two T cells was captured.

Germline values: CDR1 MNHEY, CDR2 SVGEGT. The CDR3 is 15 residues long. The germline V and J ends were trimmed by 7 bases and 0 bases, with 13 bases remaining between them. This same sample was also taken into another study, of T cells of mothers and their children. That work adds: Mother-child pairs who were related displayed a slightly higher overlap than unrelated pairs, a difference that was non-significant.

Specimen: blood. The V call is TRBV6-2 or TRBV6-3, the J call TRBJ1-5; D gene unclear. The TCR sequence derives from a boy between 10 and 17 years old in good health. The CDR3 here is CASMAARYSNQPQHF. The CDR3 DNA reads TGTGCCAGCATGGCAGCTCGATATAGCAATCAGCCCCAGCATTTT.